The 17 T cell receptor beta chains presented below share a single source sample, sequenced in a study of cytomegalovirus exposure and HLA in healthy donors. In the PCR, 60 Vbeta and 13 Jbeta primers were used. TCRdb keeps only in-frame clones here, not all; method: immunoSEQ multiplex PCR. The repertoire holds around 150,000 clones, with around 75% as singletons. The sample taken for sequencing was PBMCs. Receptor source: a man between 18 and 35 years old in good health and CMV-seropositive.

The V and J genes are TRBV4-1 and TRBJ2-1; D not resolved. CDR3 length equals 18 residues. Germline V gene sequence: CDR1 MGHRA, CDR2 YSYEKL. Trimming took 1 base from V and 0 from J, leaving 16 bases between them. The chain's CDR3 is CASSQVFQWRLSYNEQFF. CDR3 nucleotide sequence: TGCGCCAGCAGCCAAGTCTTCCAATGGCGGCTCTCCTACAATGAGCAGTTCTTC.

The DNA of the CDR3 is TGTGCCAGCAGCTCGAAGGTGGGCACCCACAATGAGCAGTTCTTC. It encodes CASSSKVGTHNEQFF. The chain uses TRBV7-2 and TRBJ2-1; D is ambiguous. V was pared by 4 bases and J by 5 bases, with 15 bases between. The germline gives CDR1 SGHTA, CDR2 FQGNSA. There are 15 residues in the CDR3. Based on the CDR3 plus reference TRBV7-2 and TRBJ2-1, the full variable domain is GAGVSQSPSNKVTEKGKDVELRCDPISGHTALYWYRQSLGQGLEFLIYFQGNSAPDKSGLPSDRFSAERTGGSVSTLTIQRTQQEDSAVYLCASSSKVGTHNEQFFGPGTRLTVL.

This clone turned up a few times. J is TRBJ1-1 and V is TRBV6-5, with D perhaps matching TRBD1 (6 bases). This CDR3 has 12 residues. Trimming cost V 5 bases and J 4 bases, with 8 bases left between them. CDR1 MNHEY and CDR2 SVGAGI come from the germline V gene. CDR3 loop: CASSRGITEAFF. In nucleotides, the CDR3 is TGTGCCAGCAGTAGGGGGATCACTGAAGCTTTCTTT.

The chain is built from TRBV9 and TRBJ2-1; TRBD2 matches at 7 bases. Germline values: CDR1 SGDLS, CDR2 YYNGEE. The CDR3 has 16 residues. Trimming cost V 5 bases and J 0 bases; bases outside gene matches: 8. This chain's CDR3 is CASSGGGGSSYNEQFF. Here the CDR3 DNA reads TGTGCCAGCAGTGGTGGGGGGGGGAGCTCCTACAATGAGCAGTTCTTC.

This chain links TRBV27 with TRBJ1-2; D is ambiguous. The V gene's germline CDR1 is MNHEY and CDR2 SMNVEV (reference sequence). The CDR3 totals 13 residues. V was clipped by 8 bases and J by 5 bases, with 15 bases between them. The CDR3 reads CASGHDGWYGYTF. CDR3 coding DNA: TGTGCCAGCGGCCACGATGGTTGGTATGGCTACACCTTC.

The chain employs TRBV15 and TRBJ1-6, with D possibly TRBD1 on 6 matching bases. From germline, CDR1 is LNHNV and CDR2 YYDKDF (reference sequence). The CDR3 sequence is 15 residues long. With 0 bases removed from V and 11 bases from J, the gap between germline ends came to 14 bases. The CDR3 region is CATSRDKGDTTPLHF. The CDR3 DNA sequence: TGTGCCACCAGCAGAGATAAGGGGGATACGACACCCCTCCACTTT.

The rearrangement joins TRBV7-2 to TRBJ2-6; D is undetermined. The germline V and J ends were trimmed by 4 bases and 0 bases, with 4 bases remaining between them. Germline V CDR1 and CDR2: SGHTA, FQGNSA. The CDR3 is made up of 14 amino acids. The CDR3 DNA reads TGTGCCAGCAGCTCCTTCTCTGGGGCCAACGTCCTGACTTTC. Translating it yields CASSSFSGANVLTF.

The J gene is TRBJ2-1, the V gene TRBV5-1, with 13 bases fitting TRBD2. This CDR3 contains 20 residues. The germline gives CDR1 SGHRS, CDR2 YFSETQ. V shed 2 bases, J shed 0 bases, and the junction held 11 bases outside the gene matches. The CDR3 DNA follows: TGCGCCAGCAGCTTCACCGCCGGGACTAGCGGGACCAGCTCCTACAATGAGCAGTTCTTC. This sequence encodes CASSFTAGTSGTSSYNEQFF.

The chain combines TRBV7-9 with TRBJ1-6; TRBD1 matches 7 bases. The CDR3 extends over 14 amino acids. The germline gives CDR1 SEHNR, CDR2 FQNEAQ (reference sequence). V was clipped by 1 base and J by 10 bases; unmatched bases: 4. The CDR3: CASSLDRGSSPLHF. Written as DNA, the CDR3 is TGTGCCAGCAGCTTAGACAGGGGATCCTCACCCCTCCACTTT.

This clone was seen only once. DNA for the CDR3: TGTGCCAGCAGCTTAGCGCAGGACAATGAGCAGTTCTTC. Translating it yields CASSLAQDNEQFF. The chain uses TRBV7-8 and TRBJ2-1, with D uncertain. There are 13 residues in the CDR3. Germline CDR1 reads SGHVS; CDR2 reads FQNEAQ. V was shortened by 0 bases and J by 5 bases, with 5 bases between the two germline ends.

V is TRBV5-4 and J is TRBJ2-1, with 8 bases lining up with TRBD2. The V and J ends lost 4 bases and 7 bases, in that order; junction bases with no gene match: 7. The V gene's germline CDR1 is SGHNT and CDR2 YYREEE (reference sequence). The CDR3 contains 14 residues. CDR3 coding DNA: TGTGCCAGCAGCCCGGGGGGGGAGTTAAATGAGCAGTTCTTC. It encodes CASSPGGELNEQFF.

This chain connects TRBV6-6 to TRBJ2-2; D gene ambiguous. This CDR3 is built from 12 residues. Trimming took 6 bases from V and 1 from J, leaving 3 bases between them. Germline CDR1 MNHNY, CDR2 SVGAGI (reference sequence). CDR3 sequence (DNA): TGTGCCAGCAGCGGGAACACCGGGGAGCTGTTTTTT. Its protein product is CASSGNTGELFF.

The V and J genes are TRBV7-3 and TRBJ2-1; 7 bases agree with TRBD2. The CDR3 consists of 18 residues. The germline gives CDR1 SGHTA, CDR2 FQGTGA. After removal of 5 bases from V and 7 bases from J, the junction contained 20 bases not matched to a gene. The CDR3 reads CASSPGDGTAGVNNEQFF. The CDR3 nucleotides are TGTGCCAGCAGCCCGGGAGACGGAACGGCGGGGGTAAATAATGAGCAGTTCTTC.

This clone was detected a few times. Germline and junction disagree at one end, which may indicate a read error. The V gene is TRBV7-7, the J gene TRBJ2-5, with TRBD2 matching over 7 bases. Germline V CDR1 and CDR2: SSHAT, FNYEAQ (reference sequence). CDR3 length equals 15 residues. The CDR3 here is CASSLVGGTQETQYF. CDR3 sequence (DNA): TGTGCTAGCAGCTTAGTGGGGGGGACCCAAGAAACCCAGTACTTC.

The chain combines TRBV30 with TRBJ2-3; 7 nucleotides align to TRBD1. This CDR3 spans 13 amino acids. V shed 3 bases, J shed 2 bases, and the junction held 2 bases outside the gene matches. Germline V CDR1 and CDR2: GTSNPN, SVGIG (reference sequence). The CDR3 coding sequence is TGTGCCTGGAGGGGACAGCACACAGATACGCAGTATTTT. This codes for CAWRGQHTDTQYF. The full variable domain, rest sourced from reference TRBV30 and TRBJ2-3, is SQTIHQWPATLVQPVGSPLSLECTVEGTSNPNLYWYRQAAGRGLQLLFYSVGIGQISSEVPQNLSASRPQDRQFILSSKKLLLSDSGFYLCAWRGQHTDTQYFGPGTRLTVL.

This chain joins TRBV9 and TRBJ1-1; weak D call: TRBD1 (5 bases). Deletions cut 3 bases from V and 5 bases from J, with 17 bases between. The V gene's germline CDR1 is SGDLS and CDR2 YYNGEE. The CDR3 consists of 15 residues. CDR3 bases: TGTGCCAGCAGCGCACTCCCGCAGGGTGGGACTGAAGCTTTCTTT. Translating it yields CASSALPQGGTEAFF.

The chain has TRBV7-9 and TRBJ2-5; the D gene is possibly TRBD2 (6 bases). V lost 1 base and J 0 bases, leaving 12 bases between the germline ends. Looked up from germline, CDR1 is SEHNR and CDR2 is FQNEAQ (reference sequence). The CDR3 is made up of 16 amino acids. The CDR3 bases are TGTGCCAGCAGCTTAGTGGACTACTTGTACCAAGAGACCCAGTACTTC. Translated, it gives CASSLVDYLYQETQYF.